The T cell receptor (beta chain) under discussion was sequenced for a study of shared clonotypes between healthy human individuals (dated by TCRdb to the early 2020s). A note on the overall study: A couple of women and three men aged 18 to 49 years were included in the cohort. To estimate repertoire size and how much clonotype sharing occurs between individuals, the study deeply sequenced the blood TCR repertoires of roughly 5 healthy adults. For each donor, CD4 naive and CD4 memory were each given three plates, CD8 naive was given two plates, and CD8 memory was given one plate. Per donor, leukapheresis produced somewhere between about 0.9 and 9 billion PBMCs. Libraries were prepared and TCR repertoires were sequenced by different laboratories using diverse techniques, in order to increase sequencing depth and limit assay-specific biases. Overall results and qualifications from the work: Sampling was restricted to blood, and TCR repertoires in tissue are likely to differ from TCR repertoires in blood. The small number of donors limited the genetic and exposure-history diversity represented. Even with the large sequencing depth, rarefaction of the sorted-subset datasets indicated that sequencing was incomplete. About 5% of naive CD4, 3.5% of naive CD8, roughly 2.4% of memory CD4, and around 0.4% of memory CD8 clonotypes were shared across several donors. Compared with non-shared clonotypes, clonotypes shared by all four sorted-subset donors had higher generation probabilities. Based on pairwise subsampling, the degree of clonotype sharing among donors was expected to be affected by sequencing depth. Naive subsets generally had larger estimated clonotype richness than memory subsets.

With regard to this clone: Which antigen it targets is not known. Base qualities are not recorded, but no much larger clone differs from it by a single base.

The cysteine opens and the phenylalanine closes a CDR3 of 14 amino acids. CDR3 DNA only is kept here, 42 bases in frame from base 1. The trim is 3 bases for V and 7 bases for J, with a gap of 16 bases between the germline ends. Taken from the germline V gene, the CDR1 and CDR2 loops are MDHEN and SYDVKM. Using the deep immunoSEQ assay, multiplex PCR amplified TCR CDR3 regions from genomic DNA. For each cell subset, the extracted genomic DNA was distributed evenly across all wells of several immunoSEQ 96-well plates, and each plate served as one replicate. Each replicate PCR for sorted subsets received around 200 ng genomic DNA, equal to roughly 30,000 T cell genomes. Purified libraries were measured with a Qubit 3.0 fluorometer, size-checked on a Bioanalyzer 2100, and measured again with the KAPA Library Quantification kit. A separate single-read 150-cycle Illumina NextSeq 550 flow cell was used to sequence each immunoSEQ 96-well plate. In the source study's methods: The immunoSEQ output contained only junctional sequences without quality scores, so filtering could not match that applied to full-length reads. To assign V/J genes and CDR3, sequences were annotated against IMGT germline references using PyIR, a Python wrapper for IgBLAST v1.9. Reads with weak V/J assignments (E-value above 1e-6), missing CDR3, stop codons, out-of-frame junctions, or ambiguous translated residues were removed. V3J clonotypes were defined as sequences sharing an identical inferred V gene, J gene, and CDR3 amino acid sequence. Percentage overlap between repertoires was computed as shared unique clonotypes divided by the size of the smaller repertoire. RTK rarefaction, the Chao1 estimator, and Recon v2.1 estimates of unobserved clonotypes were used to assess repertoire richness. OLGA was used to compute generation probabilities for all TCRbeta clonotypes that the gDNA method yielded from a handful of donors. TCRdb took over this immuneACCESS table, retaining in-frame rearrangements with V and J assigned. Such tables are incomplete; in checked studies, under half of the missing clones stem from an unresolved V gene, and the remainder is unexplained. D and trimming come from the DNA, and the V and J calls and clone size come from that table. For this sample the table gives 650,000 to 800,000 clones, of which over 55% were detected only once. The ten largest make up less than 2% of the sample.

Healthy HIV-negative adults with no recently reported acute infections or vaccinations were included as donors. Every donor was a Caucasian adult residing in Nashville, Tennessee, USA. CD4+ T cells were enriched by magnetic negative selection, after which naive cells were positively selected on CD45RA and the negative fraction was taken as the memory subset. Blood was obtained by leukapheresis, after which PBMCs were separated by Ficoll-Histopaque density gradient centrifugation and cryopreserved in liquid nitrogen vapor phase. Analytical flow cytometry was used to check the purity and quantity of every magnetically sorted T cell population. Genomic DNA was isolated from every sorted fraction and measured by UV absorbance on a Nanodrop 2000c.

The sample consisted of memory CD4+ T cells sorted from blood. Reading the label with the study, this specimen's cell subset or site is: CD45RA-negative fraction. Recombination connected TRBV28 to TRBJ2-7; TRBD1 is a weak D gene call, 5 bases matching. The receptor was isolated from a woman in her 30s in good health. The sequenced DNA: TGTGCCAGCAGTTTTAGGGGCAGTCCTAGAGAGCAGTACTTC. This translates into CASSFRGSPREQYF.